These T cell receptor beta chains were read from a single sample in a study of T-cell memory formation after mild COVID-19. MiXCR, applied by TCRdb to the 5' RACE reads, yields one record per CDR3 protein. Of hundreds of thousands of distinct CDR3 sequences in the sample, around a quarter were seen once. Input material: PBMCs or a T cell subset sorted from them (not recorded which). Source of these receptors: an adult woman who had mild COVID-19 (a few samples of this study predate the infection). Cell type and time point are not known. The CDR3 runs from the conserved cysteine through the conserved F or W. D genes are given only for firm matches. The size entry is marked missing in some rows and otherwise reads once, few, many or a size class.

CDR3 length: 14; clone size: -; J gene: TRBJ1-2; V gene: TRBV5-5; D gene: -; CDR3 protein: CASSSDGTNYGYTF; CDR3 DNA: TGTGCCAGCAGCTCTGACGGGACTAACTATGGCTACACCTTC
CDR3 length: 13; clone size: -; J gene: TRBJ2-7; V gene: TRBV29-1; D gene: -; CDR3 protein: CSGAKQGGYEQYF; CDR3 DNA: TGCAGCGGAGCGAAGCAAGGGGGCTACGAGCAGTACTTC
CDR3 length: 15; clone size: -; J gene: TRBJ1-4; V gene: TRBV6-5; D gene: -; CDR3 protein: CASSPEDRLDEKLFF; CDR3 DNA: TGTGCCAGCAGTCCGGAGGATCGTCTTGATGAAAAACTGTTTTTT
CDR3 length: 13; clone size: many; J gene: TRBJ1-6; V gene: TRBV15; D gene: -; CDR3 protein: CATSRDQDSPLHF; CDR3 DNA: TGTGCCACCAGCAGAGATCAGGATTCACCCCTCCACTTT
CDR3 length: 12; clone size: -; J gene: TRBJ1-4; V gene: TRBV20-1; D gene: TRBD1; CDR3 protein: CSAGRTGEKLFF; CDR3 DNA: TGCAGTGCCGGAAGGACAGGCGAAAAACTGTTTTTT
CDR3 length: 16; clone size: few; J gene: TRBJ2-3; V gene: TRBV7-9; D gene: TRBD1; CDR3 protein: CASSPTGGTSTDTQYF; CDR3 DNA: TGTGCCAGCAGCCCAACAGGGGGCACTAGCACAGATACGCAGTATTTT
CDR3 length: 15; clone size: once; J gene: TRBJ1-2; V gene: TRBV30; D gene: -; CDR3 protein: CAWRGTTHSNYGYTF; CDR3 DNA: TGTGCCTGGAGGGGGACAACGCACTCTAACTATGGCTACACCTTC
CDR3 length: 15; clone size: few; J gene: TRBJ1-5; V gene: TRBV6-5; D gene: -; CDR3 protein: CASSFAKWGNQPQHF; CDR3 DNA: TGTGCCAGCAGTTTTGCGAAGTGGGGCAATCAGCCCCAGCATTTT
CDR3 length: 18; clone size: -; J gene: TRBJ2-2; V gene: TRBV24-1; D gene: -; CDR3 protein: CATSDWGLRDKDTGELFF; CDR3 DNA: TGTGCCACCAGTGATTGGGGACTCCGGGACAAGGACACCGGGGAGCTGTTTTTT
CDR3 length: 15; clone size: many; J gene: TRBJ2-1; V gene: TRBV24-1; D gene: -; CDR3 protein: CATSDGDSRHNEQFF; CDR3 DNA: TGTGCCACCAGTGATGGGGACTCCCGGCACAATGAGCAGTTCTTC
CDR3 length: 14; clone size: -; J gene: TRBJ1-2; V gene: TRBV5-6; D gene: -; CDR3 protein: CASTLPGGGYGYTF; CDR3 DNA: TGTGCCAGCACTCTCCCGGGAGGGGGCTATGGCTACACCTTC
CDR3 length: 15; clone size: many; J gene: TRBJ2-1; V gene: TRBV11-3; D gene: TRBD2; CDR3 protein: CASSLAGGVHNEQFF; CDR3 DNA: TGTGCCAGCAGCTTAGCGGGGGGGGTCCACAATGAGCAGTTCTTC
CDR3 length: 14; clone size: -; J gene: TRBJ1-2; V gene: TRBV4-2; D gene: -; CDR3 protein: CASSPPNVGGGYTF; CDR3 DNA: TGTGCCAGCAGCCCCCCTAATGTGGGAGGCGGCTACACCTTC
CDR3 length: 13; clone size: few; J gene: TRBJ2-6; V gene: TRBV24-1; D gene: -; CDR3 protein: CATGGQGANVLTF; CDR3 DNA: TGTGCCACCGGGGGGCAGGGGGCCAACGTCCTGACTTTC
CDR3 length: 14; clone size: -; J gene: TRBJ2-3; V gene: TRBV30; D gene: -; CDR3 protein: CAWSEGNPADTQYF; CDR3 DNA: TGTGCCTGGAGTGAGGGGAATCCGGCAGATACGCAGTATTTT
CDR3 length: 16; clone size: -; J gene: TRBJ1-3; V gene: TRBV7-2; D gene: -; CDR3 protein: CASSLVAGAGGNTIYF; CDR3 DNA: TGTGCCAGCAGCTTAGTGGCGGGGGCAGGGGGAAACACCATATATTTT
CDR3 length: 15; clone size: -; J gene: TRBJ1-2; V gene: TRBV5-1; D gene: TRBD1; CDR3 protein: CASSLGHRDSYGYTF; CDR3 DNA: TGCGCCAGCAGCTTGGGGCATCGGGACAGCTATGGCTACACCTTC
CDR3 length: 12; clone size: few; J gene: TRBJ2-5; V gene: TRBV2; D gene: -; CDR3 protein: CASRNAQETQYF; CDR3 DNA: TGTGCCAGCAGAAACGCCCAAGAGACCCAGTACTTC
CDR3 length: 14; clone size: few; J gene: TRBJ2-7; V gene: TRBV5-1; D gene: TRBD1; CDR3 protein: CASSFGTDPYEQYF; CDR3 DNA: TGCGCCAGCAGCTTCGGGACAGATCCCTACGAGCAGTACTTC
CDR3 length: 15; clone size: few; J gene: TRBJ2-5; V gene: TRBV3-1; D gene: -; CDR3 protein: CASSPTHGVQETQYF; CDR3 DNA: TGTGCCAGCAGCCCCACGCACGGGGTCCAAGAGACCCAGTACTTC
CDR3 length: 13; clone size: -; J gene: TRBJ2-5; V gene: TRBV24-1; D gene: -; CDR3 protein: CATRTGQRETQYF; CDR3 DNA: TGTGCCACCAGGACCGGGCAAAGGGAGACCCAGTACTTC
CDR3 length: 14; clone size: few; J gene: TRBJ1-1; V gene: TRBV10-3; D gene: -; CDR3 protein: CAIRTDRTNTEAFF; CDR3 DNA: TGTGCCATCAGAACCGACAGGACGAACACTGAAGCTTTCTTT
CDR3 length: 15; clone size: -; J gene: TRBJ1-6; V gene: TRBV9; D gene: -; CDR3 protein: CASSVEGGINSPLHF; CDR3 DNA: TGTGCCAGCAGCGTGGAAGGGGGTATTAATTCACCCCTCCACTTT
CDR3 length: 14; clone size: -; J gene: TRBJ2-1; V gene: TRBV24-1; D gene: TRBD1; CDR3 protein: CATSEGTAYNEQFF; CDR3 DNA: TGTGCCACCAGTGAGGGGACAGCCTACAATGAGCAGTTCTTC
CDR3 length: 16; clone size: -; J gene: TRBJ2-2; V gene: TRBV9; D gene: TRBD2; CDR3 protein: CASSVGLARNTGELFF; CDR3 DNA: TGTGCCAGCAGCGTCGGACTAGCGAGGAACACCGGGGAGCTGTTTTTT
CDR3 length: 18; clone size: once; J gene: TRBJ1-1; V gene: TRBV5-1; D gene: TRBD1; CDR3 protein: CASSLGPGQGAPDTEAFF; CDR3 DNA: TGCGCCAGCAGCTTGGGACCGGGACAGGGGGCGCCGGACACTGAAGCTTTCTTT
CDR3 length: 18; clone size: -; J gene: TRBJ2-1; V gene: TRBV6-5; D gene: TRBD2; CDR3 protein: CASSYSRLAAGARGEQFF; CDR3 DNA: TGTGCCAGCAGTTACTCGCGACTAGCGGCAGGGGCGCGGGGTGAGCAGTTCTTC
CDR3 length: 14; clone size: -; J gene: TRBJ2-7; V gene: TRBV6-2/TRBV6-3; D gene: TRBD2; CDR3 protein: CASNDPSGFYEQYF; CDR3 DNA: TGTGCCAGCAATGACCCTAGCGGTTTCTACGAGCAGTACTTC
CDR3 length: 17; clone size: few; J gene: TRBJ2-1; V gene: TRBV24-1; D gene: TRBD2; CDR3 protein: CATSDGLLADSYNEQFF; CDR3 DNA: TGTGCCACCAGTGATGGGTTACTAGCGGACTCCTACAATGAGCAGTTCTTC
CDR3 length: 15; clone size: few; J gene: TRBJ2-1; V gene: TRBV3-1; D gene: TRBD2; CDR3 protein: CASSQDRTSGGEQFF; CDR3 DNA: TGTGCCAGCAGCCAAGATCGGACTAGCGGGGGTGAGCAGTTCTTC
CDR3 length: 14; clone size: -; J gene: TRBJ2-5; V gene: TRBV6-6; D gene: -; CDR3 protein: CASSYTLRGETQYF; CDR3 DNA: TGTGCCAGCAGTTACACATTACGGGGGGAGACCCAGTACTTC
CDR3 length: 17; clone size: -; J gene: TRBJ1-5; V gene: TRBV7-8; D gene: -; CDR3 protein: CASSLAARVVGNQPQHF; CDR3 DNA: TGTGCCAGCAGCTTAGCGGCGCGGGTAGTTGGCAATCAGCCCCAGCATTTT
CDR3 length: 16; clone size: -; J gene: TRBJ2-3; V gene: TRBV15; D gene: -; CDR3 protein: CATSRDGHGRTDTQYF; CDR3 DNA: TGTGCCACCAGCAGAGATGGGCACGGACGCACAGATACGCAGTATTTT
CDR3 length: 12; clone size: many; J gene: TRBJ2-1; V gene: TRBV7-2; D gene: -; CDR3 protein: CASSFRGSEQFF; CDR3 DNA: TGTGCCAGCAGCTTTCGGGGTTCGGAGCAGTTCTTC
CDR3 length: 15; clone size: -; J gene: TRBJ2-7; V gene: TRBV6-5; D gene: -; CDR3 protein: CASSYLQGRAYEQYF; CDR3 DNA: TGTGCCAGCAGTTACCTTCAGGGGCGGGCGTACGAGCAGTACTTC
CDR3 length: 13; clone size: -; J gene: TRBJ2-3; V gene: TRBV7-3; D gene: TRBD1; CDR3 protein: CASKDRVSDTQYF; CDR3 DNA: TGTGCCAGCAAGGACAGGGTCTCTGATACGCAGTATTTT
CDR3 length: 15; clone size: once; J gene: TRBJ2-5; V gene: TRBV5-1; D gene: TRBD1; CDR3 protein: CASSWGTGTQETQYF; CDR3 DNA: TGCGCCAGCAGCTGGGGGACAGGGACACAAGAGACCCAGTACTTC
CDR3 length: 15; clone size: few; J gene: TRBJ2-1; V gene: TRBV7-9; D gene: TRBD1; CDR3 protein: CASSYPGQGVNEQFF; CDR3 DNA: TGTGCCAGCAGCTACCCGGGACAGGGGGTCAATGAGCAGTTCTTC
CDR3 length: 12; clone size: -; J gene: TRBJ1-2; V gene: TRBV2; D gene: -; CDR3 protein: CASNGGFYGYTF; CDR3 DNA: TGTGCCAGTAACGGGGGCTTCTATGGCTACACCTTC
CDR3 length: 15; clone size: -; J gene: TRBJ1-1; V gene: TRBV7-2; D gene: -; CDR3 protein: CASSSQGYSNTEAFF; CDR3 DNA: TGTGCCAGCAGCAGCCAGGGGTATTCGAACACTGAAGCTTTCTTT
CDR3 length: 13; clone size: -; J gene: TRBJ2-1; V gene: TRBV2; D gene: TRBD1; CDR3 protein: CASRGDSYNEQFF; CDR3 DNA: TGTGCCAGCAGGGGGGACAGTTACAATGAGCAGTTCTTC
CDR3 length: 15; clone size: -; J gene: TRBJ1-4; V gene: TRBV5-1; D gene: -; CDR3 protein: CASSLAITTNEKLFF; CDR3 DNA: TGCGCCAGCAGCTTGGCGATCACAACTAATGAAAAACTGTTTTTT
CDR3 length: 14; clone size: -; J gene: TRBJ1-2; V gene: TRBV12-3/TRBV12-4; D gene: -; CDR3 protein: CASSFQSYNYGYTF; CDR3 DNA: TGTGCCAGCAGTTTTCAAAGCTATAACTATGGCTACACCTTC
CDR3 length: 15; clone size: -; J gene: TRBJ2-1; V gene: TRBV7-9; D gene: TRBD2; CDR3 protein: CASSLGGSTGNEQFF; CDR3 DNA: TGTGCCAGCAGCTTGGGCGGGAGTACTGGGAATGAGCAGTTCTTC
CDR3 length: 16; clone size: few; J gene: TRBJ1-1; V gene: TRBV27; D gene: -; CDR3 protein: CASSFLPPTENTEAFF; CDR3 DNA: TGTGCCAGCAGTTTCCTACCCCCGACCGAAAACACTGAAGCTTTCTTT
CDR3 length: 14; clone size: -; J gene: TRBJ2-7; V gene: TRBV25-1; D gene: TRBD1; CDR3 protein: CATGQGDIRSSKYF; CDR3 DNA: TGTGCCACCGGACAGGGGGATATACGTTCGAGCAAGTACTTC
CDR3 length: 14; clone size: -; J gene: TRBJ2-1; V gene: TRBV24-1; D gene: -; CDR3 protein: CATSDQGLRDEQFF; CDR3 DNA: TGTGCCACCAGTGACCAGGGACTCCGAGATGAGCAGTTCTTC
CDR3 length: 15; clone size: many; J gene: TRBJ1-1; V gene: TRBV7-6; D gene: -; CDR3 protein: CASSRTGTPNTEAFF; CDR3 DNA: TGTGCCAGCAGTAGAACCGGGACACCTAACACTGAAGCTTTCTTT
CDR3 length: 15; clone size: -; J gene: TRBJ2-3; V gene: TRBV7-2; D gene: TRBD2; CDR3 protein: CASSLVAGVADTQYF; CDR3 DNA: TGTGCCAGCAGCTTAGTCGCGGGAGTGGCAGATACGCAGTATTTT